This T cell receptor (beta chain) was sequenced during a study of cytomegalovirus exposure and HLA in healthy donors. Study-wide findings and caveats: Testing in vitro showed a few CMV-associated chains specific for CMV antigens. Versus the approximately 700-donor mean, an Asian-associated ancestry cluster reportedly showed fewer N-insertions in a later analysis. Reports credit the classifier with highly specific, highly sensitive diagnosis of cytomegalovirus status.

The V end was cut by 8 bases, the J end by 3 bases, with 22 bases between. The CDR3 runs to 16 residues. Germline V gives CDR1 SEHNR, CDR2 FQNEAQ (reference sequence). Vbeta (60) and Jbeta (13) primers were used in the PCR. Clones were read by immunoSEQ multiplex PCR, and TCRdb kept only the in-frame ones, dropping some. The sample yields more than 120,000 clones, approximately 80% seen once. Comments on this clone: Its antigen is still unknown.

The sequence derives from a middle-aged woman in good health and CMV-seropositive. The chain uses TRBV7-9 and TRBJ1-2, with D tentatively TRBD1 (5 bases). The sample taken for sequencing was PBMCs. CDR3 sequence reads: CASASVPPGRDYGYTF. The CDR3 nucleotides read TGTGCCAGCGCATCCGTTCCACCCGGCAGGGACTATGGCTACACCTTC.